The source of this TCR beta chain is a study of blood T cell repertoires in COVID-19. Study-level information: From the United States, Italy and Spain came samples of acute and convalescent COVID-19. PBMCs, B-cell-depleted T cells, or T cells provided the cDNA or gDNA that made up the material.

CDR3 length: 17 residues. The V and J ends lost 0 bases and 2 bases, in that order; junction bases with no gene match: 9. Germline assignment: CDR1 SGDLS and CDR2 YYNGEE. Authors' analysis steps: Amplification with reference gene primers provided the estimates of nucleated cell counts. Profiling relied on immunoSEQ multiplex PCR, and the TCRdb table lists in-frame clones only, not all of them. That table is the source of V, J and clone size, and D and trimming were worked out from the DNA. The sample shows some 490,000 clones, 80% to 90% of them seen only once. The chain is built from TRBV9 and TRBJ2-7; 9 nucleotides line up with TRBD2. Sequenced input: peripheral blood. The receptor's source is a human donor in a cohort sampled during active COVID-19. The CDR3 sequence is CASSVGSGIAGAYEQYF. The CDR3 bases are TGTGCCAGCAGCGTAGGATCGGGGATAGCGGGGGCCTACGAGCAGTACTTC.